Shown below are 21 T cell receptor beta chains from a single sample sequenced in a study of T-cell memory formation after mild COVID-19. In TCRdb, the 5' RACE reads were re-called with MiXCR into one record per CDR3 protein. The profile covers hundreds of thousands of distinct CDR3 sequences, with about 23% appearing a single time and roughly an eighth taken by the ten largest. Sample: PBMCs or a T cell subset sorted from them (not recorded which). The source of these receptors is an adult woman who had mild COVID-19 (a few samples of this study predate the infection). Cell type and time point are not known.

This chain connects TRBV29-1 to TRBJ1-4; D uncertain. Trimming removed 3 bases from V and 0 bases from J, with 23 bases in between. Per germline, CDR1 SQVTM and CDR2 ANQGSEA. This CDR3 has 19 amino acids. As DNA, the CDR3 is TGCAGCGTTGATGATTACCAGCACTTTCTTATCGCAACTAATGAAAAACTGTTTTTT. Translated, it gives CSVDDYQHFLIATNEKLFF.

The chain combines TRBV4-1 with TRBJ2-7; TRBD2 matches 10 bases. Trimming cost V 4 bases and J 7 bases; bases outside gene matches: 7. Germline V gene sequence: CDR1 MGHRA, CDR2 YSYEKL. CDR3 length: 14 amino acids. The CDR3 spells CASSPSGGKGEQYF. The CDR3 bases are TGCGCCAGCAGCCCTAGCGGGGGTAAAGGGGAGCAGTACTTC.

This chain uses TRBV24-1 with TRBJ2-1; 10 bases map to TRBD2. The CDR3 sequence is 17 residues long. Germline V gene sequence: CDR1 KGHDR, CDR2 SFDVKD. Germline trimming cut 2 bases from V and 1 base from J; bases unmatched to any gene: 4. The chain's CDR3 is CATSDSGTSASYNEQFF. CDR3 nucleotide sequence: TGTGCCACCAGTGATTCCGGGACTAGCGCATCCTACAATGAGCAGTTCTTC.

This chain joins TRBV5-1 and TRBJ2-1, with 11 bases fitting TRBD2. CDR1 SGHRS and CDR2 YFSETQ come from the germline V gene. Trimming removed 0 bases from V and 8 bases from J; junction bases left unmatched: 13. The CDR3 is 18 residues long. The CDR3 bases are TGCGCCAGCAGCTTGGGGAGATACCCTAGCGGGGGGCCCCATGAGCAGTTCTTC. Encoded protein: CASSLGRYPSGGPHEQFF.

This clonotype has just a few counts. J is TRBJ2-7 and V is TRBV2; D is uncertain. Germline CDR1 and CDR2: SNHLY and FYNNEI. Trimming pared 3 bases from V and 10 bases from J, leaving 22 bases between. The CDR3 has 15 amino acids. DNA of the CDR3: TGTGCCAGCAGTGACGGCCTGAGCCAGAGTGTCGAACAGTACTTC. This gives the protein CASSDGLSQSVEQYF. Drawing the rest from reference TRBV2 and TRBJ2-7, the complete variable domain is EPEVTQTPSHQVTQMGQEVILRCVPISNHLYFYWYRQILGQKVEFLVSFYNNEISEKSEIFDDQFSVERPDGSNFTLKIRSTKLEDSAMYFCASSDGLSQSVEQYFGPGTRLTVT.

The sample holds a few counts of this clonotype. The chain joins TRBV2 to TRBJ2-3; D is unclear. CDR1 and CDR2 from the germline V gene are SNHLY and FYNNEI. Trimming took 4 bases from V and 5 from J, leaving 4 bases between them. The CDR3 consists of 11 residues. The CDR3, as DNA: TGTGCCAGCAGTGTTTTAGATACGCAGTATTTT. Translating it yields CASSVLDTQYF.

This clonotype was seen a handful of times. The gene calls are TRBV4-1 and TRBJ2-3; D gene uncertain. This CDR3 region has 14 residues. The germline V gene has CDR1 MGHRA and CDR2 YSYEKL. V was pared by 1 base and J by 9 bases, with 14 bases between. CDR3 nucleotides: TGCGCCAGCAGCCAAGGGACCGTTCGGATCACGCAGTATTTT. Amino acid sequence: CASSQGTVRITQYF.

This clonotype was seen more than once but under ten times. The chain joins TRBV7-3 to TRBJ2-7, with no clear D. Germline CDR1 reads SGHTA; CDR2 reads FQGTGA. The V gene lost 5 bases and the J gene lost 4 bases, with 18 bases spanning the gap. This CDR3 is built from 15 residues. CDR3 DNA sequence: TGTGCCAGCAGCCCCGGCCAGTTGGGCTTGTACGAGCAGTACTTC. Its protein product is CASSPGQLGLYEQYF.

The table lists this clonotype with a few counts. J is TRBJ1-1 and V is TRBV12-3 or TRBV12-4, with D uncertain. The CDR3 runs to 14 residues. V shed 3 bases and J shed 5 bases, with 13 bases lying between them. The CDR3 here is CASSFQDRGTEAFF. The CDR3 DNA follows: TGTGCCAGCAGTTTTCAAGATCGAGGGACTGAAGCTTTCTTT.

The chain uses TRBV5-1 and TRBJ1-1, with a tentative D call TRBD1 (5 bases). CDR1 is SGHRS, CDR2 YFSETQ, per germline. V lost 4 bases, J lost 0 bases, and 19 bases lay in between. This CDR3 region has 17 residues. CDR3 nucleotide sequence: TGCGCCAGCAGCCCCGGATTGGCCGGGGGAGTGAACACTGAAGCTTTCTTT. Translation gives CASSPGLAGGVNTEAFF.

The chain combines TRBV11-3 with TRBJ1-2; perhaps TRBD1 as D (5 bases). V gave up 1 base and J gave up 6 bases, with 21 bases separating them. Germline V gene data show CDR1 as SGHNT and CDR2 as YENEEA. The CDR3 runs 17 residues. The CDR3 DNA reads as TGTGCCAGCAGCTTAGTACCCCCCCGAGGCAGGGTTAATGGCTACACCTTC. The encoded protein is CASSLVPPRGRVNGYTF. The full variable domain, with the rest looked up from reference TRBV11-3 and TRBJ1-2, is EAGVVQSPRYKIIEKKQPVAFWCNPISGHNTLYWYLQNLGQGPELLIRYENEEAVDDSQLPKDRFSAERLKGVDSTLKIQPAELGDSAVYLCASSLVPPRGRVNGYTFGSGTRLTVV.

The V call is TRBV4-2, the J call TRBJ2-2; D is unclear. From germline, CDR1 is LGHNA and CDR2 YNFKEQ. Deletions cut 1 base from V and 4 bases from J, with 16 bases between. The CDR3 covers 17 residues. The CDR3 is CASSQAIGRSGTGELFF. The CDR3 DNA reads as TGTGCCAGCAGCCAAGCCATCGGCAGGTCGGGCACCGGGGAGCTGTTTTTT.

This clonotype showed up just once. The chain carries TRBV6-6 and TRBJ1-5; D unresolved. V was clipped by 2 bases and J by 0 bases, with 17 bases between them. CDR1 is MNHNY, CDR2 SVGAGI, per germline (reference sequence). The CDR3 extends over 18 amino acids. The CDR3 is CASSYPSGPTYSNQPQHF. Here the CDR3 DNA reads TGTGCCAGCAGTTACCCATCCGGACCGACCTATAGCAATCAGCCCCAGCATTTT.

This clonotype was picked up a small number of times. This chain's CDR3 is CASSTGGAAHEQFF. CDR3 nucleotides: TGTGCCAGCAGTACCGGGGGGGCAGCGCATGAGCAGTTCTTC. The rearrangement links TRBV2 to TRBJ2-1; 8 nucleotides align to TRBD2. The CDR3 has 14 residues. Germline V lookup: CDR1 SNHLY, CDR2 FYNNEI. V trimming: 5 bases; J trimming: 8 bases; junction bases outside the gene matches: 8.

CDR3 DNA sequence: TGTGCCAGCAGCTGGCGCGACAGGGGTGTGTTCGGCTACACCTTC. Amino acid sequence: CASSWRDRGVFGYTF. This chain joins TRBV5-6 and TRBJ1-2; TRBD1 aligns across 8 bases. The germline V gene has CDR1 SGHDT and CDR2 YYEEEE. This CDR3 is built from 15 residues. V gave up 3 bases and J gave up 8 bases; unmatched junction bases: 12.

This clonotype has more than one count but fewer than ten. This chain joins TRBV6-5 and TRBJ2-7, with a possible D match to TRBD2 (6 bases). Per germline, CDR1 MNHEY and CDR2 SVGAGI. The V and J ends lost 3 bases and 3 bases respectively, with 9 bases between them. The CDR3 spans 13 residues. The CDR3 DNA sequence: TGTGCCAGCAGTTATGGAGGGGTCTACGAGCAGTACTTC. This gives the protein CASSYGGVYEQYF.

The CDR3 nucleotides are TGCAGTGCCCAACCACAGGGACGGAACACTGAAGCTTTCTTT. Protein product: CSAQPQGRNTEAFF. The V and J genes are TRBV20-1 and TRBJ1-1; a possible D gene is TRBD1 (6 bases). The V gene's germline CDR1 is DFQATT and CDR2 SNEGSKA (reference sequence). The CDR3 loop spans 14 amino acids. V dropped 6 bases and J dropped 1 base, with 15 bases sitting between them.

The sample holds a few counts of this clonotype. This sequence joins TRBV30 and TRBJ2-2; the D call may be TRBD1 or TRBD2 (6 bases each). CDR1 GTSNPN and CDR2 SVGIG come from the germline V gene (reference sequence). The CDR3 extends over 18 amino acids. V lost 0 bases, J lost 4 bases, and 21 bases lay in between. The CDR3 protein is CAWSVPLSRGLGTGELFF. As DNA, the CDR3 is TGTGCCTGGAGTGTACCCCTCAGCCGGGGGCTTGGCACCGGGGAGCTGTTTTTT.

The chain employs TRBV5-1 and TRBJ2-1; 10 bases map to TRBD2. The CDR3 totals 16 residues. Germline V CDR1 and CDR2: SGHRS, YFSETQ. After removal of 2 bases from V and 6 bases from J, the junction contained 8 bases not matched to a gene. The CDR3 DNA reads as TGCGCCAGCAGCTTACCCCTGACTAGCGGGCCCAATGAGCAGTTCTTC. The encoded protein is CASSLPLTSGPNEQFF.

This clonotype was seen more than once but under ten times. This chain uses TRBV2 with TRBJ1-6; possibly TRBD1 for D (5 bases). CDR1 and CDR2 from the germline V gene are SNHLY and FYNNEI. Trimming shortened V by 7 bases and J by 7 bases, and 11 bases separated the two germline ends. CDR3 length equals 13 residues. CDR3 DNA: TGTGCCAGCAACGGCAGGGTCAATTCACCCCTCCACTTT. Its translation: CASNGRVNSPLHF.

This chain uses TRBV7-9 with TRBJ1-6, with D perhaps TRBD1 (5 bases). This CDR3 has 14 amino acids. The germline V gene encodes CDR1 SEHNR and CDR2 FQNEAQ (reference sequence). With 5 bases removed from V and 13 bases from J, the gap between germline ends came to 18 bases. CDR3 in amino acids: CASSPSGASSPLHF. For the CDR3, the DNA is TGTGCCAGCAGCCCCAGTGGGGCCAGTTCCCCCCTCCACTTT.